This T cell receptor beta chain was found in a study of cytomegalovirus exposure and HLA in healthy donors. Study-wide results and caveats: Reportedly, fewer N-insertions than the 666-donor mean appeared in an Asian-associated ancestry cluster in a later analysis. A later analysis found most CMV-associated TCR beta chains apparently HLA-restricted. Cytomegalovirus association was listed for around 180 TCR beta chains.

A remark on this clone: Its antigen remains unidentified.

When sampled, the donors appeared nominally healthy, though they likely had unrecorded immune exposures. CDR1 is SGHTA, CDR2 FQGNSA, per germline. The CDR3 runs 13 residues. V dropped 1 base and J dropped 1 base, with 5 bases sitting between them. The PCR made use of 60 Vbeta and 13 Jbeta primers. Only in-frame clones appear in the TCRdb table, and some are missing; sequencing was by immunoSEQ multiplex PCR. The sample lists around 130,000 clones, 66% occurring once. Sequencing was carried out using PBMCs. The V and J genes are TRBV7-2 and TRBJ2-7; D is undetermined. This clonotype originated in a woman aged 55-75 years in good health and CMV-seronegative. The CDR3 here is CASSLVRSYEQYF. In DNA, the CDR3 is TGTGCCAGCAGCTTAGTTCGGTCCTACGAGCAGTACTTC. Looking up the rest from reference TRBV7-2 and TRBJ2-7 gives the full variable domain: GAGVSQSPSNKVTEKGKDVELRCDPISGHTALYWYRQSLGQGLEFLIYFQGNSAPDKSGLPSDRFSAERTGGSVSTLTIQRTQQEDSAVYLCASSLVRSYEQYFGPGTRLTVT.